This T cell receptor beta chain was profiled in a study of shared clonotypes between healthy human individuals (dated by TCRdb to 2019 to 2021). Study-wide context: Three men and a couple of women, aged 18 to 49 years, made up the cohort. For each donor, CD4 naive and CD4 memory were each run on three plates, CD8 naive on two plates, and CD8 memory on one plate. To estimate repertoire size and how much clonotype sharing occurs between individuals, the study deeply sequenced the blood TCR repertoires of five or six healthy adults. Different laboratories and diverse techniques were used to prepare libraries and sequence TCR repertoires, to increase sequencing depth and limit assay-specific biases. Between about 0.85 and 8.9 billion PBMCs per donor were obtained by leukapheresis. General study outcomes and caveats: The genetic and exposure-history diversity represented was limited by the small number of donors. Sampling was restricted to blood, and TCR repertoires in tissue are likely to differ from TCR repertoires in blood. Across a few donors, approximately 4.9% of naive CD4, more than 3% of naive CD8, 2.3% of memory CD4, and roughly 0.41% of memory CD8 clonotypes were shared. Larger estimated clonotype richness was generally found for naive subsets than for memory subsets. Higher generation probabilities were observed for clonotypes shared by all four sorted-subset donors than for non-shared clonotypes. Based on pairwise subsampling, the degree of clonotype sharing among donors was expected to be affected by sequencing depth. Even with the large sequencing depth, rarefaction of the sorted-subset datasets indicated that sequencing was incomplete.

TCR CDR3 regions were amplified from genomic DNA by multiplex PCR using the deep immunoSEQ assay. Extracted genomic DNA from each cell subset was spread evenly across all wells of several immunoSEQ 96-well plates, with each plate serving as a replicate. For sorted subsets, roughly 200 ng of genomic DNA, equivalent to some 33,000 T cell genomes, went into each replicate PCR. Purified libraries were measured with a Qubit 3.0 fluorometer, size-checked on a Bioanalyzer 2100, and measured again with the KAPA Library Quantification kit. A separate single-read 150-cycle Illumina NextSeq 550 flow cell was used to sequence each immunoSEQ 96-well plate. On the study's bioinformatics: The immunoSEQ output contained only junctional sequences without quality scores, so filtering could not match that applied to full-length reads. To assign V/J genes and CDR3, sequences were annotated against IMGT germline references using PyIR, a Python wrapper for IgBLAST v1.9. Any read was removed if the V/J assignment was weak (E-value above 1e-6), the CDR3 was missing, or the read contained stop codons, out-of-frame junctions, or ambiguous translated residues. V3J clonotypes were defined by identical inferred V gene, J gene, and CDR3 amino acid sequence. Percentage overlap between repertoires was calculated by dividing the number of shared unique clonotypes by the size of the smaller repertoire. Richness of each repertoire was evaluated using RTK rarefaction, the Chao1 estimator, and Recon v2.1 estimates of unobserved clonotypes. OLGA was used to compute generation probabilities for all TCRbeta clonotypes that the gDNA method yielded from a few donors. TCRdb re-hosts the immuneACCESS table, in-frame sequences only. Its copies lack some clones; in the studies checked, an unresolved V gene accounts for under half of them, and the cause for the rest is not known. From that table come the V and J calls and clone size; the DNA was used to work out D and trimming. Recorded for this sample are about 2 million clones; 90% to 95% of them occurred a single time. The top ten clonotypes cover 0.1% to 0.15% of the sample.

The donors were healthy, HIV-negative adults with no recently reported acute infections or vaccinations. Every donor was a Caucasian adult residing in Nashville, Tennessee, USA. CD4+ T cells were enriched by magnetic negative selection, after which naive cells were positively selected on CD45RA and the negative fraction was taken as the memory subset. After blood collection by leukapheresis, PBMCs were isolated using Ficoll-Histopaque density gradient centrifugation and then cryopreserved in the vapor phase of liquid nitrogen. Analytical flow cytometry was used to check the purity and quantity of every magnetically sorted T cell population. Genomic DNA was isolated from each sorted fraction and quantified by UV absorbance on a Nanodrop 2000c. The CDR3 runs 20 amino acids, cysteine and phenylalanine included. Only CDR3 DNA remains: 60 bases, in frame from the first base. CDR1 and CDR2 were assigned from the germline V gene as SGHDN and FVKESK. Germline trimming amounts to 0 bases on V and 1 base on J, with 13 as the count of junction bases outside the gene matches.

As to this clone: Its antigen remains undetermined. Base qualities are not recorded, but no much larger clone differs from it by a single base.

The V gene is TRBV14 and the J gene is TRBJ2-3, with 10 junctional bases fitting TRBD2. The sample was naive CD4+ T cells sorted from blood. According to the study, the label for this sample's cell subset or site signals: CD45RA+ positively selected. This clonotype was sampled from a man between 18 and 29 years old in good health. CDR3 reads: CASSQDWWTSGYSGTDTQYF. In nucleotide form, the sequence is TGTGCCAGCAGCCAAGATTGGTGGACTAGCGGTTATTCCGGCACAGATACGCAGTATTTT.